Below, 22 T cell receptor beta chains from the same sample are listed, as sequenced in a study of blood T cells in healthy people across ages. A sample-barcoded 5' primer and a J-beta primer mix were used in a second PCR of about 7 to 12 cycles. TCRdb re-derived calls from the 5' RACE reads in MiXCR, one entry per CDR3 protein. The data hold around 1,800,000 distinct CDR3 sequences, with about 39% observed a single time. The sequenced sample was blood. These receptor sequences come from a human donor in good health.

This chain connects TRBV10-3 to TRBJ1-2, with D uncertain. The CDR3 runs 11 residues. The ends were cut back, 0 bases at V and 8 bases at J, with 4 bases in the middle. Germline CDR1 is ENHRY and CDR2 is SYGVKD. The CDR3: CAISESQGYTF. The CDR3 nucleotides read TGTGCCATCAGTGAGTCCCAGGGCTACACCTTC.

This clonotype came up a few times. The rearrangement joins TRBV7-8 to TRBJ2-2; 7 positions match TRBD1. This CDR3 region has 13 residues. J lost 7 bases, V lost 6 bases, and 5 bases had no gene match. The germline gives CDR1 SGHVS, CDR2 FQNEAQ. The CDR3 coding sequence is TGTGCCAGCAGATCGAACAGGGGCGGGGAGCTGTTTTTT. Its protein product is CASRSNRGGELFF.

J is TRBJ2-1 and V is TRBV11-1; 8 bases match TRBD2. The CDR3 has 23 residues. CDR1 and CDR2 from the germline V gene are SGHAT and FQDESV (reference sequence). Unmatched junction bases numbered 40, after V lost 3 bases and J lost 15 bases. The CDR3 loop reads CASSFSVGGGPQNPYTMSFVLFF. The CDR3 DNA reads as TGTGCCAGCAGCTTTTCTGTCGGGGGGGGCCCGCAAAATCCTTATACAATGAGTTTCGTTTTGTTCTTC. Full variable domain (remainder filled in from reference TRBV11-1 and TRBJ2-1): EAEVAQSPRYKITEKSQAVAFWCDPISGHATLYWYRQILGQGPELLVQFQDESVVDDSQLPKDRFSAERLKGVDSTLKIQPAELGDSAMYLCASSFSVGGGPQNPYTMSFVLFFGPGTRLTVL.

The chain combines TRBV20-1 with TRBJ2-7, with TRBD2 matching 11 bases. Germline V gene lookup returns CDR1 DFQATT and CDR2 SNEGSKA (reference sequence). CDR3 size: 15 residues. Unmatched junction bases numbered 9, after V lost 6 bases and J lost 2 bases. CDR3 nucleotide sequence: TGCAGTGCACATTCCACTAGCGGGGGACCCTACGAGCAGTACTTC. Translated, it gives CSAHSTSGGPYEQYF.

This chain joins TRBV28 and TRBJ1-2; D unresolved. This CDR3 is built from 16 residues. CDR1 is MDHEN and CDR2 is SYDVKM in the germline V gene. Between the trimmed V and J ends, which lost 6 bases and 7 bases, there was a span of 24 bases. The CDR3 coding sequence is TGTGCCAGCAGCCAGGCGGCTCAGCCCTCTGCGGGTGGCTACACCTTC. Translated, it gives CASSQAAQPSAGGYTF.

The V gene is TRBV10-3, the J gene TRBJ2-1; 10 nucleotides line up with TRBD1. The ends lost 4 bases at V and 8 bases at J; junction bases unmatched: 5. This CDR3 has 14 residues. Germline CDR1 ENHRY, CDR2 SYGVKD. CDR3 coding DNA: TGTGCCATCAGTGGCGGGGACAGGGGTGATGAGCAGTTCTTC. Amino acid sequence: CAISGGDRGDEQFF.

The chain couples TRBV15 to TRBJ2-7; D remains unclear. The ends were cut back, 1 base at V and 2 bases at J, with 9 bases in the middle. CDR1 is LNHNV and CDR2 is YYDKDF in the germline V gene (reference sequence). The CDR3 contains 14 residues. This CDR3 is CATSRAGEPYEQYF. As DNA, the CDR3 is TGTGCCACCAGCAGAGCTGGGGAACCCTACGAGCAGTACTTC.

The CDR3: CASSPTPRDPYNEQFF. CDR3 nucleotides: TGTGCCAGCAGCCCCACCCCTCGGGACCCCTACAATGAGCAGTTCTTC. The J gene is TRBJ2-1, the V gene TRBV7-2; D possibly uses TRBD1 or TRBD2 (5 bases each). Trimming shortened V by 5 bases and J by 2 bases, and 16 bases separated the two germline ends. The germline gives CDR1 SGHTA, CDR2 FQGNSA. The CDR3 runs to 16 residues.

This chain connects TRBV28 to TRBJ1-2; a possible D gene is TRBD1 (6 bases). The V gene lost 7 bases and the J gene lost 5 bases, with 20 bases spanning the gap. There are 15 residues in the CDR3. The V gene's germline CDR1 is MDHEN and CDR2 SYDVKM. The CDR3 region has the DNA TGTGCCAGCACCACACAGGGCGGCTACCCTTATGGCTACACCTTC. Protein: CASTTQGGYPYGYTF.

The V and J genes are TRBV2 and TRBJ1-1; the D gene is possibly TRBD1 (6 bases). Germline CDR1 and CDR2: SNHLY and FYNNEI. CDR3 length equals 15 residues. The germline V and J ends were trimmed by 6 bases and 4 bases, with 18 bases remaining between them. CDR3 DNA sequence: TGTGCCAGCAGAAGCCGACAGGAGGTAGGCACTGAAGCTTTCTTT. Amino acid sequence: CASRSRQEVGTEAFF.

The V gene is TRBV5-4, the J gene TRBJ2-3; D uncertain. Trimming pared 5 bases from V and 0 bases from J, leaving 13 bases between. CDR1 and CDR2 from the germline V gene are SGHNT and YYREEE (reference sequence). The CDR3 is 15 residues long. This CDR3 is CASRSRTSSTDTQYF. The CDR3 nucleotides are TGTGCCAGCAGATCGCGAACTTCTAGCACAGATACGCAGTATTTT.

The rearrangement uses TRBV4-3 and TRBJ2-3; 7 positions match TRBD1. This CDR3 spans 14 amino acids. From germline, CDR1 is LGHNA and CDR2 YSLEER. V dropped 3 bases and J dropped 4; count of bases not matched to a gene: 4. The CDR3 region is CASSQGDRPDTQYF. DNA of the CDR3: TGCGCCAGCAGCCAGGGGGACAGACCAGATACGCAGTATTTT.

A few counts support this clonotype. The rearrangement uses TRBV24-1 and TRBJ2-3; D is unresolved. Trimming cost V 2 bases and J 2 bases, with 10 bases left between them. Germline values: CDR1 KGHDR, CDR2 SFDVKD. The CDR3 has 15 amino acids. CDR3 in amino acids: CATSDSYLLTDTQYF. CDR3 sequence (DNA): TGTGCCACCAGTGATTCATACCTACTCACAGATACGCAGTATTTT.

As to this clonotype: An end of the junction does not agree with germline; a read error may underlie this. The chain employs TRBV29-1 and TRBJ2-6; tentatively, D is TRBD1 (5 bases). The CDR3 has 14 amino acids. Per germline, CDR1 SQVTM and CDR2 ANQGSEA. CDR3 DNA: TGCAGCGTTAGGCACTTTTCTGGGGCCAACGCCCTGACTTTC. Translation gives CSVRHFSGANALTF.

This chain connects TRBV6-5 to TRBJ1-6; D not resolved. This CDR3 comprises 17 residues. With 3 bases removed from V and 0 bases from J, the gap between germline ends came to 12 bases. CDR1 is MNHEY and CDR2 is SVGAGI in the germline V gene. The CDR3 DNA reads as TGTGCCAGCAGTTATTGGAGGATTACCTCCTATAATTCACCCCTCCACTTT. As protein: CASSYWRITSYNSPLHF.

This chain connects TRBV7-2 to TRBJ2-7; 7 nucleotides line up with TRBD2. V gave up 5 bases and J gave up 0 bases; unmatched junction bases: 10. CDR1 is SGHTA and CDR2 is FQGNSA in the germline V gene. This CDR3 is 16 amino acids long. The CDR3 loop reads CASSQAGGTTSYEQYF. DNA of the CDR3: TGTGCCAGCAGCCAAGCTGGGGGGACTACCTCCTACGAGCAGTACTTC. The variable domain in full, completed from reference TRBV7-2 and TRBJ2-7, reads GAGVSQSPSNKVTEKGKDVELRCDPISGHTALYWYRQSLGQGLEFLIYFQGNSAPDKSGLPSDRFSAERTGGSVSTLTIQRTQQEDSAVYLCASSQAGGTTSYEQYFGPGTRLTVT.

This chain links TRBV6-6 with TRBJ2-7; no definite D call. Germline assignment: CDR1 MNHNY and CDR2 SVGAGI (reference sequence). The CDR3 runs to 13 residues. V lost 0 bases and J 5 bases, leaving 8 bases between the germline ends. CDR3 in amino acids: CASSYSGKNEQYF. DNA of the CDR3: TGTGCCAGCAGTTACTCGGGGAAAAACGAGCAGTACTTC.

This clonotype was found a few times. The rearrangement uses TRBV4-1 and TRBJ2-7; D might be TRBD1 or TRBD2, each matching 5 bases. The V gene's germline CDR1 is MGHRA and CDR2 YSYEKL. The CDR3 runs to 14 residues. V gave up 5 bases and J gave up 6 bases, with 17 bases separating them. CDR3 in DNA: TGCGCCAGCAGCTCAAGGGATCCGGGGCGCGAGCAGTACTTC. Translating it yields CASSSRDPGREQYF.

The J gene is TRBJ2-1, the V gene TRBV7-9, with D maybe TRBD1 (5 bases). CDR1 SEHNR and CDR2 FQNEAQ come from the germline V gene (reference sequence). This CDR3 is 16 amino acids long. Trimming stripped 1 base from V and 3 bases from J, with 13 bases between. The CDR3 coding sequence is TGTGCCAGCAGCTTAGGGGAACAGGTTCTCTACAATGAGCAGTTCTTC. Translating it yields CASSLGEQVLYNEQFF. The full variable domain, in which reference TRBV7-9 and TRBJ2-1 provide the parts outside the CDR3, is DTGVSQNPRHKITKRGQNVTFRCDPISEHNRLYWYRQTLGQGPEFLTYFQNEAQLEKSRLLSDRFSAERPKGSFSTLEIQRTEQGDSAMYLCASSLGEQVLYNEQFFGPGTRLTVL.

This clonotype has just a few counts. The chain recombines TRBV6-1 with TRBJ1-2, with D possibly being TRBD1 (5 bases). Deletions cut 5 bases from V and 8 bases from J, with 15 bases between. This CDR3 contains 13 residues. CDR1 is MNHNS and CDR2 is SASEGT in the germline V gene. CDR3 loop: CASSPQGESGYTF. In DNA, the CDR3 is TGTGCCAGCAGTCCCCAAGGGGAGTCGGGCTACACCTTC.

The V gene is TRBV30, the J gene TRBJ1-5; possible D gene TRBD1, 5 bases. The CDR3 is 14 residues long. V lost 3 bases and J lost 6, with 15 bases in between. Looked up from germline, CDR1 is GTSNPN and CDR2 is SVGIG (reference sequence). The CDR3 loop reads CAWRERGGSQPQHF. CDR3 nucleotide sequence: TGTGCCTGGAGGGAGAGGGGAGGGAGTCAGCCCCAGCATTTT.

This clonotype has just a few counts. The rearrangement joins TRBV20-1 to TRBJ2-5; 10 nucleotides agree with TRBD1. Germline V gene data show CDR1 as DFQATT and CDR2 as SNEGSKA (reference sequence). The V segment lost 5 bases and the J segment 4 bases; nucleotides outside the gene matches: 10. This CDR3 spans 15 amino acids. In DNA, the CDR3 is TGCAGTGCTGGAGTGTACCGGGACAGGGGAGAGACCCAGTACTTC. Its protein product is CSAGVYRDRGETQYF.